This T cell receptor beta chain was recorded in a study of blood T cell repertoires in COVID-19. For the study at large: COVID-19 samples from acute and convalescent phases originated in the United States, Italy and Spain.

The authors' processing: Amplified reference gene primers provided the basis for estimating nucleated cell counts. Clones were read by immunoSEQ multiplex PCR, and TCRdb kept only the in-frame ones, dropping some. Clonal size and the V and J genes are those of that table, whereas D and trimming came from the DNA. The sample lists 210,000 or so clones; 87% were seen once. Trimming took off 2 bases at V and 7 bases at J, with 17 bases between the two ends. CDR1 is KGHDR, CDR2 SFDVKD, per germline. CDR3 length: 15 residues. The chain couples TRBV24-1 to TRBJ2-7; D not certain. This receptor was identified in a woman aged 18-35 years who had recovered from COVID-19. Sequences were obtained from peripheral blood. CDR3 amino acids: CATSDSPVPLGEQYF. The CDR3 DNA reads TGTGCCACCAGTGATTCTCCGGTCCCCCTCGGGGAGCAGTACTTC.